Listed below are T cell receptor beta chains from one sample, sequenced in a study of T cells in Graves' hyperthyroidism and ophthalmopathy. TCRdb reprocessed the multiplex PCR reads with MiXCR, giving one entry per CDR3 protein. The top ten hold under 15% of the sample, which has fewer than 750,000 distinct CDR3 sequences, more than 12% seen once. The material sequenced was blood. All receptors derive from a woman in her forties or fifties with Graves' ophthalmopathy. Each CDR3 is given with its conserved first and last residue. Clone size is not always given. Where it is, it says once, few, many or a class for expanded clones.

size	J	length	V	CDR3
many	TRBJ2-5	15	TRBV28	CASSLSRVAAETQYF
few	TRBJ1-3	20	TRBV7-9	CASSLRAPKRRQTDGNTIYF
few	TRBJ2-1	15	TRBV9	CVSSRSGSSYNEQFF
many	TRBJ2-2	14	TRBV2	CASSEVRNTGELFF
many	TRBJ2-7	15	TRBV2	CASSGDSRRMYEQYF
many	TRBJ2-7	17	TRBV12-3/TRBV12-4	CASSLSSAAEDSYEQYF
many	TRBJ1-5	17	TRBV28	CASLPLGQGMSNQPQHF
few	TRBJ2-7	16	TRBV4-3	CASSQGDGRAGYEQYF
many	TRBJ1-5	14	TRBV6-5	CASSYGGQDQPQHF
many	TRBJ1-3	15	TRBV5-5	CASSLVHYSGNTIYF
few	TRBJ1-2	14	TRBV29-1	CSVTGLPGDYGYTF
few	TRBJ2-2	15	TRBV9	CASNPGRAVTGELFF
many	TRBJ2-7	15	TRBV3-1	CASSQVTGAPYEQYF
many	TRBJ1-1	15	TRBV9	CASSDLPDINTEAFF
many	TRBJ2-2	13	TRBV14	CASSQLVTGELFF
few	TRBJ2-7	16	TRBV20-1	CSATDPETILPYEQYF
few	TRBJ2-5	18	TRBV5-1	CASSLGASGRAFLETQYF
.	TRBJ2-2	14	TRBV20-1	CSARVSENTGELFF
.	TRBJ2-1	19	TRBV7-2	CASSTRGLAGSVSHNEQFF
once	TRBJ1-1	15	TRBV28	CASSTVGGVDAGAFF
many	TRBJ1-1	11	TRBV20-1	CSAGGGTEAFF
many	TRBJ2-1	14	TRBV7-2	CASSLRLAWDEQFF
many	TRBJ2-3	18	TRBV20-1	CSARDQMISGSRVDTQYF
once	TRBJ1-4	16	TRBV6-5	CASSYYSGGTGEKLSF
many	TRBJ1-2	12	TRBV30	CAWKDTLGGYTF
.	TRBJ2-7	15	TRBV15	CATSTRLAGAVEQYF
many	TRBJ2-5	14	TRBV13	CASSNRAGEETQYF
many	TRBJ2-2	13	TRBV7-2	CASSRPNTGELFF